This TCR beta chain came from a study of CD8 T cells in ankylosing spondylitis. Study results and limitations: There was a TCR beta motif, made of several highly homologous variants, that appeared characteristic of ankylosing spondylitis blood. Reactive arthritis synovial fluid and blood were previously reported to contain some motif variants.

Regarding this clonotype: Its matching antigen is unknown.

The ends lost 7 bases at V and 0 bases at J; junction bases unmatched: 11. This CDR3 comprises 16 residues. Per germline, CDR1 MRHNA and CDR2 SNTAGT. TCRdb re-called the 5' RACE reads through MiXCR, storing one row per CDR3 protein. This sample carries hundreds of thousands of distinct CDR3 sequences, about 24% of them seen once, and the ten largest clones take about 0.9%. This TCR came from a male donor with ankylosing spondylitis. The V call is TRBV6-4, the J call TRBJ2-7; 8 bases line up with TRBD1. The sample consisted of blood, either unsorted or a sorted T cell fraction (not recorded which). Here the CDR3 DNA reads TGTGCCAGCAATAATCGGGACAGGTATGACTCCTACGAGCAGTACGTC. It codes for CASNNRDRYDSYEQYV.